The 7 T cell receptor beta chains in this list originate from one sample, sequenced in a study of T cell clonality in common variable immunodeficiency. Only in-frame clones appear in the TCRdb table, and some are missing; sequencing was by immunoSEQ multiplex PCR. The sample counts approximately 37,000 clones, none seen once; the ten largest own about 3.6%. The sequenced sample consisted of peripheral blood mononuclear cells. Receptor source: a person aged 18 to 75 in good health.

The sample holds many counts of this clone. Read data end 3 residues before the CDR3 end; the end is taken from the germline J gene. The J gene is TRBJ1-5, the V gene TRBV20-1, with 9 bases fitting TRBD1. Germline trimming cut 2 bases from V and 6 bases from J; bases unmatched to any gene: 11. CDR3 length: 16 residues. Looked up from germline, CDR1 is DFQATT and CDR2 is SNEGSKA (reference sequence). Here the CDR3 reads CSARRPGTGSSQPQHF. Incomplete CDR3 DNA: TGCAGTGCTAGAAGACCCGGGACAGGGAGTAGTCAGCCC.

This clone occurred many times. The read finishes 3 residues shy of the CDR3 end, and the germline J gene is used to complete it. This rearrangement joins TRBV6-1 to TRBJ1-5; 9 bases agree with TRBD1. The CDR3 spans 18 residues. V shed 0 bases, J shed 7 bases, and the junction held 13 bases outside the gene matches. CDR1 and CDR2 (germline): MNHNS, SASEGT. The CDR3 loop is CASSEAPRDRVGGQPQHF. Partial CDR3 DNA: TGTGCCAGCAGTGAAGCCCCCCGGGACAGGGTAGGGGGCCAGCCC.

The table lists this clone with a few counts. Germline and junction disagree at one end, which may indicate a read error. The read falls 3 residues short of the CDR3 end, and the missing part is taken from the germline J gene. The V and J genes are TRBV20-1 and TRBJ1-3; 8 bases match TRBD1. This CDR3 is 17 amino acids long. Germline CDR1 is DFQATT and CDR2 is SNEGSKA (reference sequence). The CDR3: CSVGGQGESADGNAIYF. The DNA read from the CDR3 is TGCAGTGTTGGCGGACAGGGAGAATCAGCAGATGGAAACGCC.

The table lists this clone with many counts. The observed sequence ends 3 residues before the CDR3 terminus, with the missing tail filled in from the germline J gene. The rearrangement uses TRBV5-4 and TRBJ2-3; the D is unclear. In germline, CDR1 is SGHNT, CDR2 YYREEE (reference sequence). The CDR3 is 13 amino acids. V dropped 6 bases and J dropped 1 base, with 9 bases sitting between them. CDR3 DNA, as far as it was read: TGTGCCAGCACCCGAGTAGGCACAGATACG. As protein: CASTRVGTDT. The CDR3 in its entirety is CASTRVGTDTQYF.

This clone was recorded at least ten times. With the read ending 3 residues before the CDR3 end, the germline J gene is used to fill in that end. The chain employs TRBV5-1 and TRBJ2-5, with no clear D. Trimming cost V 0 bases and J 4 bases, with 10 bases left between them. CDR3 length: 14 residues. In germline, CDR1 is SGHRS, CDR2 YFSETQ. The CDR3 DNA, read in part, is TGCGCCAGCAGCTTGGGACTTCTGGGAGAGACC. Amino acids: CASSLGLLGET. In full, the CDR3 is CASSLGLLGETQYF.

The table lists this clone with many counts. CDR3 bases read: TGTGCCAGCAGTCCACAGGGAGCAAACATT. Translated, it gives CASSPQGANI. The full CDR3 protein is CASSPQGANIQYF. V is TRBV2 and J is TRBJ2-4, with D possibly matching TRBD1 (6 bases). The CDR3 extends 3 residues past the end of the read, so its final part is completed from the germline J gene. The CDR3 runs to 13 residues. V lost 5 bases and J 6 bases, leaving 11 bases between the germline ends. Germline V gene data show CDR1 as SNHLY and CDR2 as FYNNEI.

In this sample, this clone turned up a few times. The CDR3 goes on 3 residues after the read ends, and that part is filled in from the germline J gene. The rearrangement uses TRBV7-8 and TRBJ1-2; the D is unclear. In germline, CDR1 is SGHVS, CDR2 FQNEAQ. Trimming stripped 6 bases from V and 1 base from J, with 9 bases between. This CDR3 is 13 amino acids long. The CDR3 sequence is CASSVGFNYGYTF. CDR3 DNA (partial): TGTGCCAGCAGTGTCGGTTTTAACTATGGC.